This TCR beta chain was sequenced during a study of blood T cell repertoires in COVID-19. Background on the study: COVID-19 samples from acute and convalescent phases originated in the United States, Italy and Spain.

Authors' analysis steps: Cell counts per sample came from amplifying reference gene primers. Produced via immunoSEQ multiplex PCR; TCRdb's table is partial and in-frame only. V, J and clone size are those of that table, while D and trimming were read from the DNA. The data hold 300,000 or so clones, with 80% to 95% observed a single time. CDR1 is MNHNS and CDR2 is SASEGT in the germline V gene. This CDR3 comprises 14 residues. As for this clone: A read error may produce the germline difference seen at one junction end.

The sequencing sample was made of peripheral blood. The chain combines TRBV6-1 with TRBJ2-2; a weak D match, TRBD1 (6 bases). The clonotype comes from a woman in her 30s with COVID-19, enrolled during active disease. The DNA of the CDR3 is TGTGCCAGCACTGAATACAGGGCGCCCGGGGAGCTGTTTTTT. This sequence encodes CASTEYRAPGELFF.